These 8 T cell receptor beta chains were sequenced from one sample in a study of post-analysis software for immune sequencing data. Study findings and constraints: Higher frequency in patients than in controls was seen for about five TRBV segments, with TRBV5-6, TRBV5-1 and TRBV20-1 among them.

What these receptors recognize is not known. Unique molecular identifiers were built into the TCR beta cDNA libraries. TCRdb re-called the PCR reads through MiXCR, storing one row per CDR3 protein. The repertoire has 600,000 to 750,000 distinct CDR3 sequences, 55% to 60% of them found once; the top ten carry 11%. Sequenced sample: blood. These receptors were collected from a girl aged 2-10 years with multiple sclerosis.

This clonotype was recorded a few times. V usage is TRBV7-6 and J usage is TRBJ2-7; weak D call: TRBD1 (6 bases). Trimming shortened V by 3 bases and J by 7 bases, and 13 bases separated the two germline ends. CDR1 SGHVS and CDR2 FNYEAQ come from the germline V gene. The CDR3 runs to 13 residues. CDR3 sequence (DNA): TGTGCCAGCAGCTTGGGGGACACGGGGGAGCAGTACTTC. This codes for CASSLGDTGEQYF.

This clonotype was seen a single time. The chain links TRBV15 to TRBJ2-1, with a possible D match to TRBD2 (7 bases). Germline CDR1 is LNHNV and CDR2 is YYDKDF (reference sequence). The ends were cut back, 0 bases at V and 5 bases at J, with 17 bases in the middle. This CDR3 contains 17 residues. CDR3 DNA: TGTGCCACCAGCAGAGATCGGGGAGGGGGTTCCCACAATGAGCAGTTCTTC. It translates to CATSRDRGGGSHNEQFF. Complete variable domain (other parts from reference TRBV15 and TRBJ2-1): DAMVIQNPRYQVTQFGKPVTLSCSQTLNHNVMYWYQQKSSQAPKLLFHYYDKDFNNEADTPDNFQSRRPNTSFCFLDIRSPGLGDTAMYLCATSRDRGGGSHNEQFFGPGTRLTVL.

The CDR3 sequence is CASSLAVMEETQYF. For the CDR3, the DNA is TGTGCCAGCAGTTTAGCGGTGATGGAAGAGACCCAGTACTTC. The rearrangement joins TRBV12-3 or TRBV12-4 to TRBJ2-5; D unclear. This CDR3 spans 14 amino acids. Deletions cut 0 bases from V and 3 bases from J, with 8 bases between.

The chain joins TRBV12-3 or TRBV12-4 to TRBJ2-5; D uncertain. V lost 6 bases and J 0 bases, leaving 11 bases between the germline ends. The CDR3 is 14 residues long. The CDR3 is CASSPNSYQETQYF. The CDR3 DNA reads TGTGCCAGCAGCCCTAATTCGTACCAAGAGACCCAGTACTTC.

Only a few counts were recorded for this clonotype. This sequence joins TRBV2 and TRBJ2-3; 9 positions agree with TRBD1. Germline lookup yields CDR1 SNHLY and CDR2 FYNNEI. CDR3 length: 17 residues. Germline trimming cut 0 bases from V and 3 bases from J; bases unmatched to any gene: 7. The CDR3 region has the DNA TGTGCCAGCAGTGAAGCGGACAGGGGAGATGGGACAGATACGCAGTATTTT. Encoded protein: CASSEADRGDGTDTQYF.

This clonotype was observed a few times. The chain couples TRBV20-1 to TRBJ2-7; 8 bases align to TRBD2. Germline V gene sequence: CDR1 DFQATT, CDR2 SNEGSKA (reference sequence). With 6 bases clipped from V and 5 bases from J, the junction kept 15 bases outside the gene matches. The CDR3 contains 15 residues. The CDR3 DNA follows: TGCAGTGCCCTCGGGTTAGCGGGACCGAGGGACGAGCAGTACTTC. Translated, it gives CSALGLAGPRDEQYF.

The chain uses TRBV5-6 and TRBJ2-4; D is possibly TRBD1 or TRBD2 (5 bases each). TRBJ2-7 explains the end of the DNA better; the J call may be wrong. The CDR3 length is 14 residues. Germline V lookup: CDR1 SGHDT, CDR2 YYEEEE. CDR3 nucleotide sequence: TGTGCCAGCAGCTGGGGACGGAGCTCCTACGAGCAGTACTTC. It is translated as CASSWGRSSYEQYF.

This chain connects TRBV7-2 to TRBJ2-2; D remains unclear. The CDR3 totals 13 residues. Germline V gene data show CDR1 as SGHTA and CDR2 as FQGNSA. Trimming removed 1 base from V and 7 bases from J, with 7 bases in between. CDR3 protein: CASSLGAVGELFF. CDR3 bases: TGTGCCAGCAGCTTAGGGGCGGTCGGGGAGCTGTTTTTT.